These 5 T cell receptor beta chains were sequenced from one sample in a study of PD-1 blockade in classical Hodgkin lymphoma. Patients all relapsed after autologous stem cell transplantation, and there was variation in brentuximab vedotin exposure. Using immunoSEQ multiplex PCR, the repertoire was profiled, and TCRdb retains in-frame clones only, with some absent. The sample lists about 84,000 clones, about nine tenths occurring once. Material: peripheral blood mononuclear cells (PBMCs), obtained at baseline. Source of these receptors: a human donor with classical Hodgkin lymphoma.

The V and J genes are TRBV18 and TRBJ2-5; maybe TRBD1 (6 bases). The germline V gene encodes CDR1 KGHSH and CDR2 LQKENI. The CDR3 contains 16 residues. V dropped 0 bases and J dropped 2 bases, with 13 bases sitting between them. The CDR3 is CASSPPNSRGQETQYF. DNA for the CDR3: TGTGCCAGCTCACCACCTAATAGCAGGGGACAAGAGACCCAGTACTTC.

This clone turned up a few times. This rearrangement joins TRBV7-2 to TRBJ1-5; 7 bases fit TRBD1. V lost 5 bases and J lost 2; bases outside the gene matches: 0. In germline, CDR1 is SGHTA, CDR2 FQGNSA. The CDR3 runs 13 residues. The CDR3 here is CASSDRGNQPQHF. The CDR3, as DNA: TGTGCCAGCAGCGACAGGGGCAATCAGCCCCAGCATTTT.

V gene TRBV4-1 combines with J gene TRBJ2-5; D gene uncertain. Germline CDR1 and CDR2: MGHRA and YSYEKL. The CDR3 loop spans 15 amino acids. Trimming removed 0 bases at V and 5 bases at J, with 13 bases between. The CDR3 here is CASSQDPGYPETQYF. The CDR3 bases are TGCGCCAGCAGCCAAGATCCCGGCTATCCCGAGACCCAGTACTTC.

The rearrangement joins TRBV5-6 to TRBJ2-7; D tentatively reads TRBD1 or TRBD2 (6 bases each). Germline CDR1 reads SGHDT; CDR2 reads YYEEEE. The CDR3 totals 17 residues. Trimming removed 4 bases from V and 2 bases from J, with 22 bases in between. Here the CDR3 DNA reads TGTGCCAGCAGCGTGGAATCCGGAGGGGGTTTCACCTACGAGCAGTACTTC. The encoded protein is CASSVESGGGFTYEQYF.

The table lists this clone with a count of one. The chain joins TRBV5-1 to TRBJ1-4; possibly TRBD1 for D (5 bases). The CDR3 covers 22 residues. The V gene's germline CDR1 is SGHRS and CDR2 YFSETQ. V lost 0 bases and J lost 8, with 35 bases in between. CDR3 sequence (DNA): TGCGCCAGCAGCTTGGCGGCAGGGAGGCAGATGAACATTCGGCAGCAGAGGGAAAAACTGTTTTTT. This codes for CASSLAAGRQMNIRQQREKLFF.